Detailed here is one T cell receptor beta chain. Antigen unknown. Germline values: CDR1 MNHEY, CDR2 SVGAGI. The CDR3 extends over 14 amino acids. Trimming at V came to 6 bases and at J to 8 bases, leaving 5 bases not matched to a gene. The data were taken from a study of post-analysis software for immune sequencing data. Whole-study results and caveats: TRBV segments more frequent in patients than in controls numbered five and included TRBV5-6, TRBV5-1 and TRBV20-1. Pronounced co-clustering by F measure was evident among identically batched samples.

cDNA libraries for TCR beta contained unique molecular identifiers. TCRdb recomputed calls from the PCR reads with MiXCR, one row per CDR3 protein. The data contain about 770,000 distinct CDR3 sequences, approximately 44% of them singletons. The sample consisted of blood. This chain joins TRBV6-5 and TRBJ1-4; 11 nucleotides line up with TRBD1. The sequence came from a girl aged 5 to 17 with multiple sclerosis. This CDR3 reads CASRRTGGGEKLFF. The CDR3 DNA is TGTGCCAGCAGACGGACAGGGGGCGGGGAAAAACTGTTTTTT.